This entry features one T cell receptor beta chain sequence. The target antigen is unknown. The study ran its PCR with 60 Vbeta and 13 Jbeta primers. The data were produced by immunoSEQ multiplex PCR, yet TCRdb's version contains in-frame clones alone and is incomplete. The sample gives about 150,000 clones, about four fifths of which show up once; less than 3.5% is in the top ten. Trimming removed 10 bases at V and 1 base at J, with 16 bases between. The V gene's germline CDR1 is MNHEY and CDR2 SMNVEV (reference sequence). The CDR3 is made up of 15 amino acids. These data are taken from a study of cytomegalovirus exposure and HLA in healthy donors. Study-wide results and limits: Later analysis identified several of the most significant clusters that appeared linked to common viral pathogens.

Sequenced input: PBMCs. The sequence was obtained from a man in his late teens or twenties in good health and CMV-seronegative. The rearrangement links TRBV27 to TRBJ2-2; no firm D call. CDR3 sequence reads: CATRPGSGNTGELFF. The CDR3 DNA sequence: TGTGCCACCCGGCCGGGTTCGGGGAACACCGGGGAGCTGTTTTTT.